The rows below give T cell receptor beta chains drawn from one sample of a study of lymphopenia after photon versus proton radiotherapy. TCRdb keeps only in-frame clones here, not all; method: immunoSEQ multiplex PCR. The table includes 25,000 to 35,000 clones, about 93% detected once. The sequenced sample was peripheral blood, obtained from a patient treated with photon-based radiotherapy. These receptors all come from a woman aged 45-65 years with cholangiocarcinoma. The CDR3 runs from the conserved cysteine through the conserved F or W.

V: TRBV14; J: TRBJ2-6; length: 19; CDR3: CASGPRGARPAPGANVLTF
V: TRBV5-4; J: TRBJ2-2; length: 13; CDR3: CASSSLNTGELFF
V: TRBV11-2; J: TRBJ1-2; length: 16; CDR3: CASSLDLRDSHYGYTF
V: TRBV5-6; J: TRBJ2-1; length: 15; CDR3: CATQNPGGAVNEQFF
V: TRBV27; J: TRBJ1-2; length: 13; CDR3: CASSRHFNYGYTF
V: TRBV7-8; J: TRBJ2-3; length: 13; CDR3: CASSLSGSDTQYF
V: TRBV4-1; J: TRBJ1-2; length: 17; CDR3: CASSRNRMIGQGIGYTF
V: TRBV18; J: TRBJ1-1; length: 15; CDR3: CASSLGDRVNTEAFF
V: TRBV10-1; J: TRBJ2-2; length: 12; CDR3: CASSADTGELFF
V: TRBV19; J: TRBJ2-2; length: 16; CDR3: CASNQPGRSNTGELFF
V: TRBV2; J: TRBJ1-1; length: 12; CDR3: CASRGDSHEAFF
V: TRBV6-6; J: TRBJ1-1; length: 13; CDR3: CASSYPGVTEAFF
V: TRBV14; J: TRBJ2-1; length: 13; CDR3: CASSPSKRPQQFF
V: TRBV9; J: TRBJ2-1; length: 17; CDR3: CASSKEASAGYSNEQFF
V: TRBV5-6; J: TRBJ1-4; length: 15; CDR3: CASSEEGRANEKLFF
V: TRBV29-1; J: TRBJ2-3; length: 16; CDR3: CSISRGGGTSTDTQYF
V: TRBV27; J: TRBJ2-5; length: 13; CDR3: CASSGPSRETQYF
V: TRBV6-5; J: TRBJ2-7; length: 14; CDR3: CASSYSLISYEQYF
V: TRBV19; J: TRBJ1-2; length: 15; CDR3: CASSVSHLGVSGYTF
V: TRBV6-6; J: TRBJ1-2; length: 14; CDR3: CASTTRTFTGGYTF
V: TRBV2; J: TRBJ1-1; length: 15; CDR3: CASSRSGGMNTEAFF
V: TRBV6-5; J: TRBJ2-7; length: 15; CDR3: CASSYGGSGSYEQYF
V: TRBV25-1; J: TRBJ1-1; length: 13; CDR3: CASSLGMSTEAFF